This T cell receptor (beta chain) was documented in a study of long-term antiretroviral therapy in people with HIV. The V gene's germline CDR1 is MGHRA and CDR2 YSYEKL. V dropped 1 base and J dropped 3; count of bases not matched to a gene: 5. The CDR3 covers 15 residues. Study conclusions and caveats: The range of CDR3 lengths in HIV repertoires proved narrower than that found in controls.

Comment on this clone: What it binds is unknown.

immunoSEQ v3.0 was run at survey level. Sequencing was performed with immunoSEQ multiplex PCR; in TCRdb, only in-frame clones are kept and a portion is missing. The repertoire holds over 25,000 clones, approximately 96% seen once, with over 2% in the top ten. This rearrangement joins TRBV4-1 to TRBJ1-2, with 7 bases identical to TRBD1. The TCR comes from a man aged 25 to 40 with HIV. Material: unsorted PBMCs, obtained about 6.6 years after starting antiretroviral therapy. In DNA, the CDR3 is TGCGCCAGCAGCCAAGCGCTCGACAGGGACTATGGCTACACCTTC. It translates to CASSQALDRDYGYTF.